The TCR beta chain described here comes from a study of T-cell reconstitution after alpha-beta-depleted transplantation in children. In this sample, this clonotype turned up many times. The authors prepared the TCRbeta library with unique molecular identifiers. TCRdb reprocessed the PCR reads with MiXCR, giving one entry per CDR3 protein. This table holds around 600,000 distinct CDR3 sequences, approximately 16% found once. This receptor was taken from a human donor who donated a stem cell graft to a child with acute myeloid leukemia. The material sequenced was PBMCs from the stem cell graft donor, taken from the stem cell graft.

CDR3 in DNA: TGTGCCAGCAAGAGATCAGCCAACTATGGCTACACCTTC. This encodes CASKRSANYGYTF. This chain uses TRBV27 with TRBJ1-2; D remains unclear. From germline, CDR1 is MNHEY and CDR2 SMNVEV (reference sequence). The V end lost 7 bases, the J end lost 2 bases, and 11 bases lay between the germline ends. The CDR3 spans 13 residues.